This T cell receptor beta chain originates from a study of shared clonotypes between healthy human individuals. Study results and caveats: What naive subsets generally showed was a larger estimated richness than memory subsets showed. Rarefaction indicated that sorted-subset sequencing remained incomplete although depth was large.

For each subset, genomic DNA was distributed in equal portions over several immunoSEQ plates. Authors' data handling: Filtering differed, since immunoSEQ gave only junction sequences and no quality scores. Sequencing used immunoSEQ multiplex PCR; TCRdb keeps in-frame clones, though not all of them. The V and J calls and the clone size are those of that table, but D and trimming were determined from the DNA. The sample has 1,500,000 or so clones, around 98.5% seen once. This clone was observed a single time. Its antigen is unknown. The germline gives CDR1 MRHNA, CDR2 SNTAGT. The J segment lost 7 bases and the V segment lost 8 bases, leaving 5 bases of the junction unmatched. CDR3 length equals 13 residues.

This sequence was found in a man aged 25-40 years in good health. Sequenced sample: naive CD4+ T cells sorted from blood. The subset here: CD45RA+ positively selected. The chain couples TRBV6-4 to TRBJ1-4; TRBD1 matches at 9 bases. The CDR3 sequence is CASPGQGREKLFF. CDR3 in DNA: TGTGCCAGCCCGGGACAGGGTCGTGAAAAACTGTTTTTT.